This is a list of T cell receptor beta chains from one sample in a study of immune characterization of retroperitoneal liposarcoma. TCRdb reanalysed the PCR reads using MiXCR and keeps one entry per CDR3 protein. The sample consists of some 9,900 distinct CDR3 sequences, less than 35% of them appearing once. The sample comprised tumor tissue. The receptors stem from a male donor with retroperitoneal liposarcoma. CDR3s include the opening cysteine and the closing phenylalanine or tryptophan. Each record gives: CDR3 protein, CDR3 DNA, J gene, V gene, clone size, D gene. The D gene is left open where the match is weak. The size of a clone is reported for some rows only, either as once, few or many, or as a class for expanded clones.

cdr3_aa: CASSLGTGYTGELFF
cdr3_nt: TGTGCCAGCAGCTTAGGGACAGGATACACCGGGGAGCTGTTTTTT
j_call: TRBJ2-2
v_call: TRBV7-6
clone_size: few
d_call: TRBD1

cdr3_aa: CASSLFWGRGEQYF
cdr3_nt: TGTGCCAGCAGCTTATTTTGGGGGCGAGGTGAGCAGTACTTC
j_call: TRBJ2-7
v_call: TRBV11-1
clone_size: few
d_call: NA

cdr3_aa: CASSYSGIQYF
cdr3_nt: TGTGCCAGCAGTTACTCGGGCATTCAGTACTTC
j_call: TRBJ2-4
v_call: TRBV6-6
clone_size: few
d_call: NA

cdr3_aa: CASKRRAGSTDTQYF
cdr3_nt: TGTGCCAGCAAAAGGAGGGCCGGGAGCACAGATACGCAGTATTTT
j_call: TRBJ2-3
v_call: TRBV7-2
clone_size: NA
d_call: NA

cdr3_aa: CASAGHRSYEQFF
cdr3_nt: TGTGCCAGCGCGGGACACCGTTCCTACGAGCAGTTCTTC
j_call: TRBJ2-1
v_call: TRBV7-8
clone_size: medium-sized
d_call: NA

cdr3_aa: CASSLAAFWIEAFF
cdr3_nt: TGTGCCAGCAGCTTAGCAGCGTTCTGGATTGAAGCTTTCTTT
j_call: TRBJ1-1
v_call: TRBV7-9
clone_size: NA
d_call: NA

cdr3_aa: CASSLDGGLYNEQFF
cdr3_nt: TGTGCCAGCAGCTTAGACGGGGGCCTGTACAATGAGCAGTTCTTC
j_call: TRBJ2-1
v_call: TRBV7-2
clone_size: medium-sized
d_call: NA

cdr3_aa: CASTTRYFDTGELFF
cdr3_nt: TGTGCCAGCACCACGAGATATTTCGACACCGGGGAGCTGTTTTTT
j_call: TRBJ2-2
v_call: TRBV6-1
clone_size: medium-sized
d_call: NA

cdr3_aa: CASSLGRTGSSKNIQFF
cdr3_nt: TGTGCCAGCAGCTTGGGGAGGACAGGGTCATCCAAAAACATTCAGTTCTTC
j_call: TRBJ2-1
v_call: TRBV7-6
clone_size: medium-sized
d_call: TRBD1

cdr3_aa: CASKSLAGGPGEQFF
cdr3_nt: TGTGCCAGCAAATCACTAGCGGGAGGGCCGGGTGAGCAGTTCTTC
j_call: TRBJ2-1
v_call: TRBV6-1
clone_size: many
d_call: TRBD2

cdr3_aa: CASRDLAGGLYNEQFF
cdr3_nt: TGTGCCAGCAGAGATCTAGCGGGAGGCCTCTACAATGAGCAGTTCTTC
j_call: TRBJ2-1
v_call: TRBV6-1
clone_size: many
d_call: TRBD2

cdr3_aa: CASSEGLAGGHHRYF
cdr3_nt: TGTGCCAGCAGTGAAGGACTAGCGGGAGGTCACCATCGGTACTTC
j_call: TRBJ2-5
v_call: TRBV27
clone_size: NA
d_call: TRBD2

cdr3_aa: CASSYSRHGNQPQHF
cdr3_nt: TGTGCCAGCAGTTACTCGCGTCATGGCAATCAGCCCCAGCATTTT
j_call: TRBJ1-5
v_call: TRBV6-6
clone_size: NA
d_call: NA

cdr3_aa: CASSPLAVSTDTQFF
cdr3_nt: TGTGCCAGCAGTCCACTAGCGGTGAGCACAGATACGCAGTTCTTT
j_call: TRBJ2-3
v_call: TRBV12-3/TRBV12-4
clone_size: NA
d_call: TRBD2